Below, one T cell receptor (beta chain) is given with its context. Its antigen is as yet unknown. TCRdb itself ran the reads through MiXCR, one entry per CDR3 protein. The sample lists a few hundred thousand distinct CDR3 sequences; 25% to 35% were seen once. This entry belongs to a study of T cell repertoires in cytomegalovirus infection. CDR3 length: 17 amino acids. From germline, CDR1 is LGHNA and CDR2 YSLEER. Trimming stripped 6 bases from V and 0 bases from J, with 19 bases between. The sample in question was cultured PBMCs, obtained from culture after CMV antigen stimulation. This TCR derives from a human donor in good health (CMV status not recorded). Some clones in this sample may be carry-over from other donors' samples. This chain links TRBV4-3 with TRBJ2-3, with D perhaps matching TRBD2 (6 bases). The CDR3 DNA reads TGCGCCAGCAGTCCTTCGCGGACTATATTGAGCACAGATACGCAGTATTTT. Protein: CASSPSRTILSTDTQYF.